This paragraph reports one T cell receptor beta chain. These data come from a study of blood T cell repertoires in COVID-19. Using immunoSEQ multiplex PCR, the repertoire was profiled, and TCRdb retains in-frame clones only, with some absent. The data show more than 200,000 clones, about 82% seen once. Germline V gene data show CDR1 as SGHNT and CDR2 as YYREEE (reference sequence). Unmatched junction bases numbered 6, after V lost 4 bases and J lost 0 bases. CDR3 length equals 16 residues. Sequenced material: peripheral blood. V usage is TRBV5-4 and J usage is TRBJ1-3; 8 bases line up with TRBD1. The clonotype comes from a woman older than 75 with acute or convalescent COVID-19. CDR3: CASSHGTGISGNTIYF. CDR3 bases: TGTGCCAGCAGCCACGGGACAGGCATCTCTGGAAACACCATATATTTT.